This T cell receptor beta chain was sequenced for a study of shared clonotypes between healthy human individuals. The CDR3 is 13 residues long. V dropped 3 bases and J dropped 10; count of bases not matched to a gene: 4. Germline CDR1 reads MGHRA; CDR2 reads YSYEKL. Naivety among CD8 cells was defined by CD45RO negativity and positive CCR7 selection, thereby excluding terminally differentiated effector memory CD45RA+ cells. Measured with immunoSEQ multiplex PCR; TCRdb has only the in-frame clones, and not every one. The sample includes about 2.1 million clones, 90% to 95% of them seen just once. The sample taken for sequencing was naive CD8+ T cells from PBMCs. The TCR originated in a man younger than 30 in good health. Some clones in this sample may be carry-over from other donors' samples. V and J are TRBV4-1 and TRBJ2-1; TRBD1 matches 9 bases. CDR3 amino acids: CASSQGQGGEQFF. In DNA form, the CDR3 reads TGCGCCAGCAGCCAGGGACAGGGAGGCGAGCAGTTCTTC.